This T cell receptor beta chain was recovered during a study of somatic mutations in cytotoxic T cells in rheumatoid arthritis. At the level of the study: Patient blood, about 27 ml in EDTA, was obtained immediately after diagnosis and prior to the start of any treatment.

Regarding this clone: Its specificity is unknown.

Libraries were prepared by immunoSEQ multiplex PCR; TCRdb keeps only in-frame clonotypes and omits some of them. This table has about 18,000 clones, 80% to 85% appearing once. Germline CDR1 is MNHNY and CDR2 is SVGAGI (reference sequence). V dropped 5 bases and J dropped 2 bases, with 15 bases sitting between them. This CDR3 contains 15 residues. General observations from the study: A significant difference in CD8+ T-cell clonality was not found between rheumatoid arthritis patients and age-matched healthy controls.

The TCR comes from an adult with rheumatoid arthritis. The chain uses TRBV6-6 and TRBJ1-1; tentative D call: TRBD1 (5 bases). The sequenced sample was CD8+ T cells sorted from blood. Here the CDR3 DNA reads TGTGCCAGCAGTGCCTGGACGGGGGGTAACACTGAAGCTTTCTTT. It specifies CASSAWTGGNTEAFF.